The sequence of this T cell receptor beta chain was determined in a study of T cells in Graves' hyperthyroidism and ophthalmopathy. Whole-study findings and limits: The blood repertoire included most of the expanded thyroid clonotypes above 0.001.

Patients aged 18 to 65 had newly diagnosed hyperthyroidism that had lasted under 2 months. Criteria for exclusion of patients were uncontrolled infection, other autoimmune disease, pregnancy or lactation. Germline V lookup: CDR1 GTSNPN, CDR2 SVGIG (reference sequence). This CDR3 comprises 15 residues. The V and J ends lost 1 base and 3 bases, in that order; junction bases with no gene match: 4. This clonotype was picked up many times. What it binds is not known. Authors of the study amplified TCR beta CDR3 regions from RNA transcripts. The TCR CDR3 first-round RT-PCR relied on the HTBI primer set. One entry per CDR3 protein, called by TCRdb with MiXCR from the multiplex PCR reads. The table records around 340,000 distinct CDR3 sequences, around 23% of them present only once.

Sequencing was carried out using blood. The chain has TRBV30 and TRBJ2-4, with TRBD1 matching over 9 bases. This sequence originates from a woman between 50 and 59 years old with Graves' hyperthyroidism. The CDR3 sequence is CAWSGLDRGKNIQYF. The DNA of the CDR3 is TGTGCCTGGAGTGGCTTGGACAGGGGCAAAAACATTCAGTACTTC.